The source of this T cell receptor (beta chain) is a study of blood T cells in healthy people across ages. Overall study findings and caveats: Across the age range, TCR beta diversity per million T cells fell in a roughly linear way. A greater number of naive CD4+ cells and higher diversity distinguished long-lived donors from aged donors. Donor CMV infection status was unknown, possibly confounding age-related changes in expanded clonotypes.

A J-beta primer mix and a sample-barcoded 5' primer were used in a second PCR of about 7 to 12 cycles. TCRdb re-analysed the 5' RACE reads in MiXCR, keeping a single row per CDR3 protein. Of 1,500,000 or so distinct CDR3 sequences listed, around 59% are singletons. Caucasian individuals from Russia who were healthy and aged roughly 6 to 90 acted as donors. Concerning this clonotype: Its specificity is not known.

Sequences were obtained from blood. The sequence was collected from a man aged 18 to 30 in good health.

CDR3 in DNA: TGCGCCAGTGTAGCGGGAGCGCAAGAGACCCAGTACTTC. Protein product: CASVAGAQETQYF. V usage is TRBV5-1 and J usage is TRBJ2-5, with 9 bases fitting TRBD2. Germline V gives CDR1 SGHRS, CDR2 YFSETQ. After removal of 8 bases from V and 2 bases from J, the junction contained 4 bases not matched to a gene. This CDR3 spans 13 amino acids.